The 21 T cell receptor beta chains below were found in one sample sequenced in a study of T cell responses to AZD1222 COVID-19 vaccine. Here immunoSEQ multiplex PCR was the method, and the copy in TCRdb shows in-frame clones only, minus some. This sample has approximately 110,000 clones, with around 87% found just once. Sequenced here: peripheral blood, sampled on day 0 of AZD1222 vaccination. Receptors were obtained from an adult in good health.

CDR3 residues: CASSVGTGDSPLHF. CDR3 bases: TGTGCCAGCAGTGTTGGGACAGGGGATTCACCCCTCCACTTT. The chain combines TRBV25-1 with TRBJ1-6; TRBD1 matches at 10 bases. Germline CDR1 and CDR2: MGHDK and SYGVNS. Trimming removed 4 bases from V and 8 bases from J; junction bases left unmatched: 2. The CDR3 sequence is 14 residues long. The entire variable domain, with the rest obtained from reference TRBV25-1 and TRBJ1-6, is as follows: EADIYQTPRYLVIGTGKKITLECSQTMGHDKMYWYQQDPGMELHLIHYSYGVNSTEKGDLSSESTVSRIRTEHFPLTLESARPSHTSQYLCASSVGTGDSPLHFGNGTRLTVT.

This clone has a single count. CDR3 bases: TGTGCCAGCAGTTCACTCAGGGGTGGCACTGAAGCTTTCTTT. Amino acid sequence: CASSSLRGGTEAFF. This chain uses TRBV2 with TRBJ1-1, with D possibly being TRBD1 (6 bases). V was shortened by 5 bases and J by 4 bases, with 14 bases between the two germline ends. From germline, CDR1 is SNHLY and CDR2 FYNNEI. The CDR3 sequence is 14 residues long.

V and J are TRBV2 and TRBJ1-2; the D is unclear. The CDR3 spans 12 residues. CDR1 SNHLY and CDR2 FYNNEI come from the germline V gene. The V end lost 4 bases, the J end lost 5 bases, and 8 bases lay between the germline ends. CDR3 sequence reads: CASSVAQYGYTF. DNA for the CDR3: TGTGCCAGCAGTGTGGCTCAATATGGCTACACCTTC.

This clone was counted between two and nine times. The chain carries TRBV29-1 and TRBJ1-1, with TRBD1 matching over 10 bases. The CDR3 has 13 amino acids. With 4 bases clipped from V and 3 bases from J, the junction kept 2 bases outside the gene matches. The germline V gene encodes CDR1 SQVTM and CDR2 ANQGSEA. The CDR3, as DNA: TGCAGCGTTGGGGGGACAGGGGACACTGAAGCTTTCTTT. The encoded protein is CSVGGTGDTEAFF.

The chain links TRBV25-1 to TRBJ1-2, with no clear D. The V end was cut by 3 bases, the J end by 8 bases, with 7 bases between. The germline V gene has CDR1 MGHDK and CDR2 SYGVNS. CDR3 length equals 11 residues. This chain's CDR3 is CASSDLYGYTF. DNA of the CDR3: TGTGCCAGCAGTGACCTGTACGGCTACACCTTC.

The V gene is TRBV18, the J gene TRBJ1-2; no reliable D call. CDR1 is KGHSH, CDR2 LQKENI, per germline. CDR3 length: 15 residues. With 3 bases removed from V and 8 bases from J, the gap between germline ends came to 19 bases. CDR3 in DNA: TGTGCCAGCTCACCGGAACACCGAGTGGTAGTGGGCTACACCTTC. The encoded protein is CASSPEHRVVVGYTF.

The count of this clone is one. Other nucleotide sequences from this sample produce the same CDR3. The CDR3 DNA is TGCAGCGTCTGGACTGGGAACACTGAAGCTTTCTTT. Residues: CSVWTGNTEAFF. The V call is TRBV29-1, the J call TRBJ1-1, with no clear D. Germline CDR1 reads SQVTM; CDR2 reads ANQGSEA. Trimming stripped 6 bases from V and 1 base from J, with 9 bases between. The CDR3 sequence is 12 residues long.

The V gene is TRBV6-5, the J gene TRBJ1-2; 9 bases agree with TRBD1. The germline V gene has CDR1 MNHEY and CDR2 SVGAGI. The CDR3 totals 14 residues. V lost 4 bases to trimming and J lost 8 bases; unmatched junction nucleotides: 8. The CDR3, as DNA: TGTGCCAGCAGTTCGGGACAGGGCGGTGGCGGCTACACCTTC. Translation gives CASSSGQGGGGYTF.

The chain employs TRBV7-2 and TRBJ1-6; weak D call: TRBD1 (5 bases). CDR1 is SGHTA, CDR2 FQGNSA, per germline. V was shortened by 3 bases and J by 2 bases, with 8 bases between the two germline ends. This CDR3 region has 15 residues. The CDR3 is CASSLGGAYNSPLHF. The CDR3 DNA follows: TGTGCCAGCAGCTTGGGGGGGGCCTATAATTCACCCCTCCACTTT.

The gene calls are TRBV12-3 or TRBV12-4 and TRBJ1-1; perhaps TRBD1 as D (5 bases). This CDR3 is built from 12 residues. Trimming shortened V by 7 bases and J by 6 bases, and 12 bases separated the two germline ends. CDR3 sequence reads: CASIPWGPEAFF. In DNA form, the CDR3 reads TGTGCCAGCATCCCCTGGGGCCCTGAAGCTTTCTTT.

The chain joins TRBV11-2 to TRBJ2-2; 10 bases are a match to TRBD2. The length of the CDR3 is 15 residues. The J segment lost 4 bases and the V segment lost 5 bases, leaving 4 bases of the junction unmatched. In germline, CDR1 is SGHAT, CDR2 FQNNGV. This CDR3 is CASSRSGGSTGELFF. CDR3 bases: TGTGCCAGCAGCCGTAGCGGGGGGAGCACCGGGGAGCTGTTTTTT.

This CDR3 is CASSQTGVYEQYF. In DNA, the CDR3 is TGTGCCAGTTCCCAGACAGGAGTCTACGAGCAGTACTTC. V and J are TRBV7-2 and TRBJ2-7; tentatively, D is TRBD1 (6 bases). The CDR3 spans 13 residues. Deletions cut 9 bases from V and 3 bases from J, with 15 bases between. CDR1 SGHTA and CDR2 FQGNSA come from the germline V gene.

V gene TRBV7-8 combines with J gene TRBJ1-6, with D tentatively TRBD1 (5 bases). V shed 4 bases and J shed 14 bases, with 12 bases lying between them. Looked up from germline, CDR1 is SGHVS and CDR2 is FQNEAQ. This CDR3 comprises 12 residues. CDR3 DNA sequence: TGTGCCAGCAGCTCTGCGGGACCAACCCTCCACTTT. Amino acid sequence: CASSSAGPTLHF.

The chain employs TRBV3-1 (or the pseudogene TRBV3-2) and TRBJ1-4; the match to TRBD1 covers 8 bases. The CDR3 contains 15 residues. Germline-derived CDR1 and CDR2 are LGHDT and YNNKEL (reference sequence). V trimming: 4 bases; J trimming: 5 bases; junction bases outside the gene matches: 6. The CDR3 loop is CASSRTGTGNEKLFF. CDR3 DNA sequence: TGTGCCAGCAGCCGTACCGGGACAGGAAATGAAAAACTGTTTTTT.

The chain is built from TRBV7-2 and TRBJ1-3; D perhaps matches TRBD1 (6 bases). This CDR3 contains 19 residues. The V end was cut by 2 bases, the J end by 2 bases, with 22 bases between. Germline V gene data show CDR1 as SGHTA and CDR2 as FQGNSA. In DNA form, the CDR3 reads TGTGCCAGCAGCTTACGCCGTCAGGGGCGGTTATCGGCTGGAAACACCATATATTTT. Translated: CASSLRRQGRLSAGNTIYF. Filled out from reference TRBV7-2 and TRBJ1-3, the complete variable domain reads GAGVSQSPSNKVTEKGKDVELRCDPISGHTALYWYRQSLGQGLEFLIYFQGNSAPDKSGLPSDRFSAERTGGSVSTLTIQRTQQEDSAVYLCASSLRRQGRLSAGNTIYFGEGSWLTVV.

This CDR3 is CAWSVLRGIANEQFF. Written as DNA, the CDR3 is TGTGCCTGGAGTGTACTAAGAGGGATTGCGAATGAGCAGTTCTTC. The rearrangement joins TRBV30 to TRBJ2-1; D may be TRBD2 (5 bases). There are 15 residues in the CDR3. Trimming removed 0 bases from V and 7 bases from J, with 16 bases in between. CDR1 GTSNPN and CDR2 SVGIG come from the germline V gene (reference sequence).

The CDR3 DNA is TGTGCCAGCAGCGTAGGCGGCTCCTCCTACGAGCAGTACTTC. Its translation is CASSVGGSSYEQYF. The V and J genes are TRBV9 and TRBJ2-7; D gene uncertain. The germline V and J ends were trimmed by 0 bases and 0 bases, with 7 bases remaining between them. The CDR3 runs 14 residues. Looked up from germline, CDR1 is SGDLS and CDR2 is YYNGEE. The variable domain in full, with the rest retrieved from reference TRBV9 and TRBJ2-7, is DSGVTQTPKHLITATGQRVTLRCSPRSGDLSVYWYQQSLDQGLQFLIQYYNGEERAKGNILERFSAQQFPDLHSELNLSSLELGDSALYFCASSVGGSSYEQYFGPGTRLTVT.

This clone showed up just a few times. This sequence joins TRBV4-1 and TRBJ2-3; possible D gene TRBD2, 6 bases. Germline V gene lookup returns CDR1 MGHRA and CDR2 YSYEKL. The CDR3 contains 18 residues. Trimming removed 3 bases from V and 4 bases from J, with 23 bases in between. CDR3 DNA: TGCGCCAGCAGCCACTCGGGGGACCTGGGGTATCAGGCAGATACGCAGTATTTT. Its translation: CASSHSGDLGYQADTQYF.

V is TRBV7-6 and J is TRBJ2-1; 10 bases are shared with TRBD2. The J segment lost 7 bases and the V segment lost 5 bases, leaving 8 bases of the junction unmatched. This CDR3 region has 15 residues. The germline V gene has CDR1 SGHVS and CDR2 FNYEAQ. CDR3 coding DNA: TGTGCCAGCAGCACCAGCGGGGGGGCGTTGAATGAGCAGTTCTTC. Its protein product is CASSTSGGALNEQFF.

The chain links TRBV2 to TRBJ1-2; D is possibly TRBD1 (6 bases). The CDR3 has 13 residues. The V gene's germline CDR1 is SNHLY and CDR2 FYNNEI. V gave up 10 bases and J gave up 1 base, with 13 bases separating them. The DNA of the CDR3 is TGTGCCACAACCAGGGGTAATAACTATGGCTACACCTTC. As protein: CATTRGNNYGYTF.

This sequence joins TRBV4-1 and TRBJ1-5; 7 nucleotides agree with TRBD1. V was pared by 4 bases and J by 0 bases, with 6 bases of the junction left unmatched. The CDR3 sequence is 16 residues long. Germline CDR1 is MGHRA and CDR2 is YSYEKL. The CDR3 coding sequence is TGCGCCAGCAGCCGGGGACAGCTCAATAGCAATCAGCCCCAGCATTTT. Translated, it gives CASSRGQLNSNQPQHF.